This entry lists 6 T cell receptor beta chains sequenced from one sample in a study of graft-versus-host responses after intestinal transplantation. No antigens are known for them. Profiling relied on immunoSEQ multiplex PCR, and the TCRdb table lists in-frame clones only, not all of them. Of some 110,000 clones in the sample, 85% to 95% are singletons; the top ten hold 1.2%. The material was unstimulated CD8+ T cells sorted from spleen or lymph node cells, obtained before transplant. All receptors derive from a human donor who was the organ donor for an intestinal transplant.

The rearrangement joins TRBV5-4 to TRBJ2-5, with 8 bases identical to TRBD2. Looked up from germline, CDR1 is SGHNT and CDR2 is YYREEE (reference sequence). This CDR3 is 15 amino acids long. V shed 3 bases, J shed 3 bases, and the junction held 7 bases outside the gene matches. CDR3 sequence (DNA): TGTGCCAGCAGCTCCTTAGGAGCGGGAGAAGAGACCCAGTACTTC. It yields the protein CASSSLGAGEETQYF.

This clone was picked up one time. The V gene is TRBV20-1, the J gene TRBJ1-1, with D uncertain. Germline CDR1 is DFQATT and CDR2 is SNEGSKA (reference sequence). The V end lost 3 bases, the J end lost 11 bases, and 13 bases lay between the germline ends. The CDR3 has 11 amino acids. The CDR3 region has the DNA TGCAGTGCTAGTCAGCCGTTGTACGCTTTCTTT. Translation: CSASQPLYAFF.

The rearrangement links TRBV28 to TRBJ2-5; perhaps TRBD2 as D (6 bases). The germline V gene has CDR1 MDHEN and CDR2 SYDVKM. This CDR3 contains 12 residues. Trimming removed 5 bases from V and 5 bases from J, with 9 bases in between. The CDR3 sequence: CASSPAGETQYF. CDR3 coding DNA: TGTGCCAGCAGTCCGGCGGGGGAGACCCAGTACTTC.

The rearrangement uses TRBV30 and TRBJ2-7; D call uncertain. The CDR3 has 11 residues. The V gene's germline CDR1 is GTSNPN and CDR2 SVGIG (reference sequence). V was shortened by 3 bases and J by 3 bases, with 6 bases between the two germline ends. This chain's CDR3 is CAWSQDYEQYF. The CDR3 nucleotides are TGTGCCTGGAGCCAAGACTACGAGCAGTACTTC.

The chain has TRBV11-2 and TRBJ2-7, with 11 bases fitting TRBD2. Germline V lookup: CDR1 SGHAT, CDR2 FQNNGV. The length of the CDR3 is 15 residues. The V and J ends lost 5 bases and 4 bases, in that order; junction bases with no gene match: 7. For the CDR3, the DNA is TGTGCCAGCAGCGTTAGCGGGAGGGCCAATTACGAGCAGTACTTC. The encoded protein is CASSVSGRANYEQYF.

This chain links TRBV5-5 with TRBJ2-5; no clear D. Germline CDR1 SGHKS, CDR2 YYEKEE (reference sequence). Trimming removed 0 bases at V and 2 bases at J, with 8 bases between. The CDR3 sequence is 14 residues long. CDR3 nucleotide sequence: TGTGCCAGCAGCTTGGCCCTGGCTCAAGAGACCCAGTACTTC. It specifies CASSLALAQETQYF.